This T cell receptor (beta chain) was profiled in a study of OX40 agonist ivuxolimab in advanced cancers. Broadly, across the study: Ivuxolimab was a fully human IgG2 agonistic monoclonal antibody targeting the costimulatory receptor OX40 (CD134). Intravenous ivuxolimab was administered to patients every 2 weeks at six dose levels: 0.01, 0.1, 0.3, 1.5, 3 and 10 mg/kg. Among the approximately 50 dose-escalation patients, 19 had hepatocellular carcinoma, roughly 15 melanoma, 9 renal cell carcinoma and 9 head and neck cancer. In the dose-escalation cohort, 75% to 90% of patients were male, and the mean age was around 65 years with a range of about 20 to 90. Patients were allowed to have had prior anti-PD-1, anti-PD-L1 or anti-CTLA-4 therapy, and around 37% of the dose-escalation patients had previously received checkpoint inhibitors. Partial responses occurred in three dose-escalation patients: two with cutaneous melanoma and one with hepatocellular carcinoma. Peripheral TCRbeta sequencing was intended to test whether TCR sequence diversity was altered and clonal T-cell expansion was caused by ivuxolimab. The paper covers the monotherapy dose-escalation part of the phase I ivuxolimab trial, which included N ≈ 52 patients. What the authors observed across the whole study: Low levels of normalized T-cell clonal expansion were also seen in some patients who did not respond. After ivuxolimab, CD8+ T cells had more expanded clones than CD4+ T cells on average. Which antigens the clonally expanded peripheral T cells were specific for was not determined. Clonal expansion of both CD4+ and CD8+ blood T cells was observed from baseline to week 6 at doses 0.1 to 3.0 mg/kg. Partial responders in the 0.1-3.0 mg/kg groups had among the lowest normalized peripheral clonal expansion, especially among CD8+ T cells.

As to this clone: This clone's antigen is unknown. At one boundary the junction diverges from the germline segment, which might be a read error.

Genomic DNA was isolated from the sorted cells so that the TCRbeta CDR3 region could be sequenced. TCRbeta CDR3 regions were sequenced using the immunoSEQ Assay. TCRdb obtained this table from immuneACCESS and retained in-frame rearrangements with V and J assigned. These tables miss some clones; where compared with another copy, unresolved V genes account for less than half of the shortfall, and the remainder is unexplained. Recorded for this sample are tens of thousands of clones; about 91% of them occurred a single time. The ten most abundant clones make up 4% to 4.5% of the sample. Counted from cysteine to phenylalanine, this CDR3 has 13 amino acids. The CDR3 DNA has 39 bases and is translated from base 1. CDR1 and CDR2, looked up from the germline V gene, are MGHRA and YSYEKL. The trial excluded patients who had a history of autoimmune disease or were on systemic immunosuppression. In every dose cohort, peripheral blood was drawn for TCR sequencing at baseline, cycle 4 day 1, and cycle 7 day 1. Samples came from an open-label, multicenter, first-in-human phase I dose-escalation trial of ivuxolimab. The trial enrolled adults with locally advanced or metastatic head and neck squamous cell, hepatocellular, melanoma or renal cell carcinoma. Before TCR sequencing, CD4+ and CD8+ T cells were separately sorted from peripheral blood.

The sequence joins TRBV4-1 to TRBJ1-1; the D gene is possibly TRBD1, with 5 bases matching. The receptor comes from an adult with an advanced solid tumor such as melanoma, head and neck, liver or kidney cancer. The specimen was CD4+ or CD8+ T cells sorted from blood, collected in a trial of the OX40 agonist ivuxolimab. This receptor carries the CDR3 CASSQEGETLHLF. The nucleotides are TGCGCCAGCAGCCAAGAGGGGGAAACCCTACACCTCTTT.